This record concerns one TCR beta chain sequence. Its antigen is not known. The sample is drawn from a study of graft-versus-host responses after intestinal transplantation. Whole-study findings and limits: The recipient marrow held GvH clones, and some of them showed up first in ileum or blood.

Germline V lookup: CDR1 LNHDA, CDR2 SQIVND (reference sequence). The CDR3 extends over 15 amino acids. With 1 base removed from V and 0 bases from J, the gap between germline ends came to 9 bases. Sequencing used immunoSEQ multiplex PCR; TCRdb keeps in-frame clones, though not all of them. Among about 93,000 clones listed, approximately 92% were seen once. This sequence was found in a human donor who received an intestinal transplant. The sample in question was unstimulated CD8+ T cells sorted from spleen or lymph node cells, obtained before intestinal transplant. The J gene is TRBJ1-1, the V gene TRBV19; D not certain. CDR3 sequence: CASSIGRALNTEAFF. The CDR3 DNA reads TGTGCCAGTAGTATAGGGAGGGCCCTGAACACTGAAGCTTTCTTT. Variable domain in full (rest from reference TRBV19 and TRBJ1-1): DGGITQSPKYLFRKEGQNVTLSCEQNLNHDAMYWYRQDPGQGLRLIYYSQIVNDFQKGDIAEGYSVSREKKESFPLTVTSAQKNPTAFYLCASSIGRALNTEAFFGQGTRLTVV.